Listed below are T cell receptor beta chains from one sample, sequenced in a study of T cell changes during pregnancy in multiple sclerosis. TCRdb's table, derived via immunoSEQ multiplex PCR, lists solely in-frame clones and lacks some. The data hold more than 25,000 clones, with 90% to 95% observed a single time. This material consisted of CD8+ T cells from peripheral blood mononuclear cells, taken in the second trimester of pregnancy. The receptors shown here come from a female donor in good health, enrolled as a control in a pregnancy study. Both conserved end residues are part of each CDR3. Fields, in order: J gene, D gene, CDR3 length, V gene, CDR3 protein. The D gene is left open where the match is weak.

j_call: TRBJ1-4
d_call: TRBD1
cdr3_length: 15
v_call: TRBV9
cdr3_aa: CASSVLDRGIEKLFF

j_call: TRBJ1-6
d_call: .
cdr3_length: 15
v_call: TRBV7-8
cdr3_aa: CASSGGTLYNSPLHF

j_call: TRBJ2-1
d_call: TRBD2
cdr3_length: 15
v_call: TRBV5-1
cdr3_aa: CASSLAGDLYNEQFF

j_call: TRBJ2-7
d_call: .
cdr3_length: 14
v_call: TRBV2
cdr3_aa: CASRAGTGDPEQYF

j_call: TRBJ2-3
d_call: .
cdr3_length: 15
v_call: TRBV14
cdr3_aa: CASSQLGTSTDTQYF

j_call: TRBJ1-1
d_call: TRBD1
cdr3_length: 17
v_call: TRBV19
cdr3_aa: CASSIFDRGIGNTEAFF

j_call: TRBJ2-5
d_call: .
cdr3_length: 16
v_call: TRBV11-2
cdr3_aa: CASSLPLWGDQETQYF

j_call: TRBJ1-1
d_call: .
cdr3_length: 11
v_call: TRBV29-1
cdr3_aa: CSVDEGTEAFF

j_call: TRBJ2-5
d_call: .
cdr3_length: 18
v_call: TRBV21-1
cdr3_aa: CASSKESRRGTYQETQYF

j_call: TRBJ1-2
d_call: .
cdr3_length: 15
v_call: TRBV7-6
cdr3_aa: CASSLARQPNYGYTF

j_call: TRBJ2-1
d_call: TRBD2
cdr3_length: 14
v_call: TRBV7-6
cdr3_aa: CASSFRTSDDEQFF

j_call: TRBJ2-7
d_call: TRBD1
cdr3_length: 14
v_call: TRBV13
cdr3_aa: CASSLGQGIYEQYF

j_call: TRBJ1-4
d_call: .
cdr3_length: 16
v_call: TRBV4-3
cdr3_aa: CASSQAGGPTNEKLFF

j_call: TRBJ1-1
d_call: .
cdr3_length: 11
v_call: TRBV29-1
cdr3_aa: CSGTENTEAFF

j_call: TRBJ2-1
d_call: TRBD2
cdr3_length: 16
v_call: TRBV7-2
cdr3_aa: CASSLAGGLGYNEQFF

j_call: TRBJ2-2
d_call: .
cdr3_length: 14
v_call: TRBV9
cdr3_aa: CASSVVLGGGELFF

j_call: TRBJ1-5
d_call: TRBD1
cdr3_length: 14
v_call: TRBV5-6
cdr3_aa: CASSLGQVNQPQHF

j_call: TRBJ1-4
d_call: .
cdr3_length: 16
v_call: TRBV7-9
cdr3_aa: CASSPVNEGPNEKLFF

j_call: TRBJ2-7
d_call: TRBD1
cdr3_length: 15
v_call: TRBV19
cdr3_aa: CASSMETGPSYEQYF

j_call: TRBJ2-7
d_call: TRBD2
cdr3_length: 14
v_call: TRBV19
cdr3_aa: CASSDGGSTYEQYF

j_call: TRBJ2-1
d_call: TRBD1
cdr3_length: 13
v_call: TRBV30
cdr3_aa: CAWSQTGYNEQFF

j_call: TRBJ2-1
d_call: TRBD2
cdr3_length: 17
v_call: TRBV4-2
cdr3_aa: CASSPDGTSGAITEQFF

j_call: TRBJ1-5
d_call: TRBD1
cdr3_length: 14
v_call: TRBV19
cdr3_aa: CASKIRDRGQPQHF

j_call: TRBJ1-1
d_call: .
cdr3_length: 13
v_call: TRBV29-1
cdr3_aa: CSVLSGLNTEAFF

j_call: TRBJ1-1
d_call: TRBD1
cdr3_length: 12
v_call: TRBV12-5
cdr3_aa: CASGSPQGQAFF

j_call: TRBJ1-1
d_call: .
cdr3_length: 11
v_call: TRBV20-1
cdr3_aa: CSARDRTEAFF

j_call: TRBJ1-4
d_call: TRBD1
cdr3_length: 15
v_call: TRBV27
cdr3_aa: CASRNDGQGNEKLFF

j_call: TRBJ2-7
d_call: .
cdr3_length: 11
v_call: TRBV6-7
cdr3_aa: CASSYEVEQYF

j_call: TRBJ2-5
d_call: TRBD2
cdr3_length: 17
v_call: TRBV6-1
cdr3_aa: CASSEGRGGNLQETQYF

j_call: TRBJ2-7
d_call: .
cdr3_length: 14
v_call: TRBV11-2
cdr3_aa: CASSFAKSGYEQYF

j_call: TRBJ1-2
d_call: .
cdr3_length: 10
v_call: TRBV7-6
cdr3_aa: CATKAYGYTF

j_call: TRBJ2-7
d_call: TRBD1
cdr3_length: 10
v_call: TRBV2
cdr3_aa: CASSGGQGWF

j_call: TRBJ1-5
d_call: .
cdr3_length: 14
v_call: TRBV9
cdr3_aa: CASSVGGSNQPQHF

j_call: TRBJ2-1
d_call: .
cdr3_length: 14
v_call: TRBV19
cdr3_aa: CASSIDHGGPLLFF

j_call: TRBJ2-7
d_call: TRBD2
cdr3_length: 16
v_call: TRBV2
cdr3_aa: CASSTVLSGGPHEQYF

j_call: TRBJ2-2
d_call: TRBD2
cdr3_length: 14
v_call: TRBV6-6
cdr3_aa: CASSYGGVAGELFF

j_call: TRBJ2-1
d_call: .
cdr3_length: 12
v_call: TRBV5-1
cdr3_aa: CASSFQSGEQFF

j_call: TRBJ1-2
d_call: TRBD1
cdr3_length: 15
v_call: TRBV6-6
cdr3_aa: CALEPGQGPNYGYTF

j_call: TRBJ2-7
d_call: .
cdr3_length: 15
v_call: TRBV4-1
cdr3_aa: CASSHRSGLSYEQYF

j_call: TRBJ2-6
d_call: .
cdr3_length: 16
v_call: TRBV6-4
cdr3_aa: CASSDGSGSGANVLTF

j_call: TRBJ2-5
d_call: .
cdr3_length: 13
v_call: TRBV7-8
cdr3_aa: CASHPGGQETQYF

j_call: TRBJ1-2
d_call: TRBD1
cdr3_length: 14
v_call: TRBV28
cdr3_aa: CASGQDFHNYGYTF

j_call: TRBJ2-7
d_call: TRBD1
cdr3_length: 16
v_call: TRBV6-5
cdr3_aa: CASSYSIQGELYEQYF

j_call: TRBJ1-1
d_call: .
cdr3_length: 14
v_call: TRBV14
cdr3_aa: CASSQVGVKGEAFF

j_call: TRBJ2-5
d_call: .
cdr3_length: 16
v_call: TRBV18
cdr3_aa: CASSPSAGLPKETQYF

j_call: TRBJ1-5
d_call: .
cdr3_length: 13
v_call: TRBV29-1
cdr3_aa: CSVESGFGQPQHF

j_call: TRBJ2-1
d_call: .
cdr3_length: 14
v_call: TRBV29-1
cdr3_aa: CSVEGTRSYNEQFF

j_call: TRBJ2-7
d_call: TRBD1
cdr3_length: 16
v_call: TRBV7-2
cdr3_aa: CASSRLGGAVVYEQYF

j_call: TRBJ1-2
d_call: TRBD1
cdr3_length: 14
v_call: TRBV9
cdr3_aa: CASSAGTGRFGYTF

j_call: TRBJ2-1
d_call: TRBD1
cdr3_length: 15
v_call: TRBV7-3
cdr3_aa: CASSSRTGSYNEQFF

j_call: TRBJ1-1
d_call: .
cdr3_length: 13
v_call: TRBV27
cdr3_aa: CASSLTRNTEAFF

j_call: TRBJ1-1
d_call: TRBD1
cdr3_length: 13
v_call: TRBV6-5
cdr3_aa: CASSYTGGTEAFF

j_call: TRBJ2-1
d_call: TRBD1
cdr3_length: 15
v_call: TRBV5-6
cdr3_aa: CASSLSGQGAGEQFF

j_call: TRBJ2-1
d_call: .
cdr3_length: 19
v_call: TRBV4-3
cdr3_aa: CASSQGHSGGAQAYNEQFF